This is a list of T cell receptor beta chains from one sample in a study of CD8 T cells in ankylosing spondylitis. TCRdb redid the calling of the 5' RACE reads with MiXCR, one entry per CDR3 protein. Found here are a few hundred thousand distinct CDR3 sequences, approximately 20% of them singletons; the top ten hold less than 20%. Source material: blood, either unsorted or a sorted T cell fraction (not recorded which). Receptors were obtained from a male donor with ankylosing spondylitis. The conserved cysteine and the conserved F or W are not part of the CDR3 here.

TRBV10-3,13,AISESVGAGEKLF
TRBV7-2,12,ASSPRGGKETQY
TRBV20-1,11,SASLTTNEKLF
TRBV10-3,10,ASTGLVNEQF
TRBV11-2,15,ASSSPSGLAGVREQF
TRBV20-1,12,SATTLAGWREQY
TRBV28,11,ASGPQDTGELF
TRBV7-7,13,ASSPRRDRQETQY
TRBV12-3/TRBV12-4,12,ASTLDRGLETQY
TRBV18,13,ASSPNGANTGELF
TRBV7-8,14,ASSLAGVGGSYEQY
TRBV6-5,12,ASSYLGGYNEQF
TRBV3-1,12,ASSRRTRTAEAF
TRBV7-9,12,ASSRMSRVTEAF
TRBV5-1,14,ASKNSPLLITDTQY
TRBV5-1,14,ASSYRVSSSGNTIY
TRBV29-1,8,SVDYYEQY
TRBV29-1,11,SARDRGLGGYT
TRBV12-3/TRBV12-4,11,ASTRQLNEKLF
TRBV24-1,11,ATSEQFTGELF
TRBV5-6,15,ASSLTAGLAWTDTQY
TRBV5-5,13,ASSWGRGGSYEQY
TRBV7-9,13,ASSLGARRGMRYT
TRBV5-1,12,ASSLGPSVNIQY
TRBV6-2/TRBV6-3,12,ASTYWGRITEAF
TRBV2,13,ASTLVPGVLEEQF
TRBV29-1,10,SVGHINTEAF
TRBV3-1,11,ASSAAGNYGYT